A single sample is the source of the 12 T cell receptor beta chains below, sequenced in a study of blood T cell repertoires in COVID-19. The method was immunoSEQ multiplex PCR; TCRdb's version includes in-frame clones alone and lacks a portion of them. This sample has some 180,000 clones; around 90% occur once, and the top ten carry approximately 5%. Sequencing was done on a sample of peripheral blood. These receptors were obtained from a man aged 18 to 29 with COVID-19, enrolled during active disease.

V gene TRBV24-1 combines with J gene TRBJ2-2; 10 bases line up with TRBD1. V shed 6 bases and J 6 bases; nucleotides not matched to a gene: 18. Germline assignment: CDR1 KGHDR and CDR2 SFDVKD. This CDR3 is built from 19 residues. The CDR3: CATSPPRSGDRGLAGELFF. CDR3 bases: TGTGCCACCAGTCCTCCCCGCTCGGGGGACAGGGGACTAGCCGGGGAGCTGTTTTTT.

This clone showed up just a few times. The CDR3 DNA reads as TGTGCCAGCAGTATTGTCAGCGGTGGGAACTACAATGAGCAGTTCTTC. It translates to CASSIVSGGNYNEQFF. The chain uses TRBV27 and TRBJ2-1; D is perhaps TRBD2 (5 bases). The germline V gene encodes CDR1 MNHEY and CDR2 SMNVEV (reference sequence). CDR3 length: 16 residues. V dropped 5 bases and J dropped 3 bases, with 17 bases sitting between them.

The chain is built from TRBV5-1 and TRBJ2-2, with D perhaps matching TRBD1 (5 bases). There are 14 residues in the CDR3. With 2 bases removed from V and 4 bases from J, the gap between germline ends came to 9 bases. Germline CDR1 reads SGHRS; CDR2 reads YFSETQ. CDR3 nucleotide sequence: TGCGCCAGCAGCTTAACAGGTGGCACCGGGGAGCTGTTTTTT. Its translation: CASSLTGGTGELFF.

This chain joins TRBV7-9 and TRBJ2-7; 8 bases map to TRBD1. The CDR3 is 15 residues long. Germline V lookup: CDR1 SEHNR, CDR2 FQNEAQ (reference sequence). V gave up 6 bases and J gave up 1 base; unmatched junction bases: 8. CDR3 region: CASRNLQGDSYEQYF. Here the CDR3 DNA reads TGTGCCAGCAGAAACCTACAGGGGGATTCCTACGAGCAGTACTTC. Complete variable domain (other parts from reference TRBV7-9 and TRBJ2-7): DTGVSQNPRHKITKRGQNVTFRCDPISEHNRLYWYRQTLGQGPEFLTYFQNEAQLEKSRLLSDRFSAERPKGSFSTLEIQRTEQGDSAMYLCASRNLQGDSYEQYFGPGTRLTVT.

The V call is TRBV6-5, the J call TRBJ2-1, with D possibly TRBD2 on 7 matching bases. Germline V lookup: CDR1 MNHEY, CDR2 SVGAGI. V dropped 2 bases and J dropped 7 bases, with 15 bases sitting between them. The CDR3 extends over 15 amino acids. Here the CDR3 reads CASSYGARGRNEQFF. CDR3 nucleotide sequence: TGTGCCAGCAGTTACGGTGCGCGGGGGCGGAATGAGCAGTTCTTC.

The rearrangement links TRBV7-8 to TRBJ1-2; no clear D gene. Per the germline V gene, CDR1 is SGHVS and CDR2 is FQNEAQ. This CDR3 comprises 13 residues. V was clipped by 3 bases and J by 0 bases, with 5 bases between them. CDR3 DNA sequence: TGTGCCAGCAGCTTGTCGGCTAACTATGGCTACACCTTC. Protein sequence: CASSLSANYGYTF.

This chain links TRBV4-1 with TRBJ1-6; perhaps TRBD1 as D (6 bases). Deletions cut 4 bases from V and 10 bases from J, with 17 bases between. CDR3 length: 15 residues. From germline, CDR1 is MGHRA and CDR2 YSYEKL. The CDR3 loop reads CASSPGKGVYSPLHF. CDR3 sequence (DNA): TGCGCCAGCAGCCCGGGGAAGGGGGTTTACTCACCCCTCCACTTT.

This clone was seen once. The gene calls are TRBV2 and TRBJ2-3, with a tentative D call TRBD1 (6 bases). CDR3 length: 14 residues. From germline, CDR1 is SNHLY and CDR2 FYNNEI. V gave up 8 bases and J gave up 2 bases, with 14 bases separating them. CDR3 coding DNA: TGTGCCAGCGGTCTAGACAGGTACACAGATACGCAGTATTTT. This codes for CASGLDRYTDTQYF.

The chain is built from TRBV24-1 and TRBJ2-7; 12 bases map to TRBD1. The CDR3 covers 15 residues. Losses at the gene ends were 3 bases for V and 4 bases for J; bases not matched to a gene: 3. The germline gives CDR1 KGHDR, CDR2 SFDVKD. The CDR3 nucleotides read TGTGCCACCAGTGATCCGGGACAGGGGGCTTACGAGCAGTACTTC. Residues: CATSDPGQGAYEQYF.

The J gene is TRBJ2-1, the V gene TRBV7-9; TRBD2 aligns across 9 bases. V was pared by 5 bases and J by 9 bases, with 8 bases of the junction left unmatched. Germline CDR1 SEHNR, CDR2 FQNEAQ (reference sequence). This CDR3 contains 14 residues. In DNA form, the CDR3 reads TGTGCCAGCAGCAGGGAAGTAGCGGGGGTTGAGCAGTTCTTC. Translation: CASSREVAGVEQFF. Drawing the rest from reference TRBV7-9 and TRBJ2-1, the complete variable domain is DTGVSQNPRHKITKRGQNVTFRCDPISEHNRLYWYRQTLGQGPEFLTYFQNEAQLEKSRLLSDRFSAERPKGSFSTLEIQRTEQGDSAMYLCASSREVAGVEQFFGPGTRLTVL.

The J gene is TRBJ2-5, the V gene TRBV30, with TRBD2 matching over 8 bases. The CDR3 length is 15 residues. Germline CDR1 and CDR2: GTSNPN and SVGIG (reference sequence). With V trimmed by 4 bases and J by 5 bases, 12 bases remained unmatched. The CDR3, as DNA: TGTGCCTGGACACAGACGGGACTAGTAGTGGAGACCCAGTACTTC. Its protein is CAWTQTGLVVETQYF. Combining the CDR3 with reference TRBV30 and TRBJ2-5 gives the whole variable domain SQTIHQWPATLVQPVGSPLSLECTVEGTSNPNLYWYRQAAGRGLQLLFYSVGIGQISSEVPQNLSASRPQDRQFILSSKKLLLSDSGFYLCAWTQTGLVVETQYFGPGTRLLVL.

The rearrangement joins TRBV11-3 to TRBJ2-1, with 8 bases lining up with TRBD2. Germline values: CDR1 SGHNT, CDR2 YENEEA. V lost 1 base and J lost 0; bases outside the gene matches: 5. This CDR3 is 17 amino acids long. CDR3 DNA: TGTGCCAGCAGCTTAGGAACGGGAGGGAGCTCCTACAATGAGCAGTTCTTC. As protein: CASSLGTGGSSYNEQFF.